These T cell receptor beta chains were read from a single sample in a study of blood T cell repertoires in COVID-19. Clones were sequenced by immunoSEQ multiplex PCR, and TCRdb holds only the in-frame ones, with some missing. The sample lists roughly 330,000 clones, over 80% occurring once. The sequencing input was PBMCs or T cells enriched from blood (not recorded which). The receptor set was obtained from a man younger than 45 who had recovered from COVID-19. Both conserved end residues are part of each CDR3. The order of the fields is V gene, clone size, D gene, J gene, CDR3 DNA, CDR3 protein. D genes are given only for firm matches. Not all rows give a size; the values are once, few, many and, for expanded clones, a class.

V gene: TRBV28; clone size: once; D gene: .; J gene: TRBJ2-5; CDR3 DNA: TGTGCCAGCAAAATCACAGGGTCACGAGTGGAGACCCAGTACTTC; CDR3 protein: CASKITGSRVETQYF
V gene: TRBV19; clone size: .; D gene: .; J gene: TRBJ2-3; CDR3 DNA: TGTGCCAGTAGTATGCTTCGAGATGTCACAGATACGCAGTATTTT; CDR3 protein: CASSMLRDVTDTQYF
V gene: TRBV9; clone size: .; D gene: TRBD1; J gene: TRBJ1-6; CDR3 DNA: TGTGCCAGCAGCGATACGGGACAGCTAGATAATTCACCCCTCCACTTT; CDR3 protein: CASSDTGQLDNSPLHF
V gene: TRBV5-1; clone size: .; D gene: .; J gene: TRBJ1-4; CDR3 DNA: TGCGCCAGCAGCTTGGAGGGAGGAACTAATGAAAAACTGTTTTTT; CDR3 protein: CASSLEGGTNEKLFF
V gene: TRBV2; clone size: .; D gene: TRBD2; J gene: TRBJ2-2; CDR3 DNA: TGTGCCAGCAGCGAGGGACTAGCTCGCACCGGGGAGCTGTTTTTT; CDR3 protein: CASSEGLARTGELFF
V gene: TRBV24-1; clone size: .; D gene: TRBD1; J gene: TRBJ1-4; CDR3 DNA: TGTGCCACCAGTGACCCGGGACAGGGGCCTAATGAAAAACTGTTTTTT; CDR3 protein: CATSDPGQGPNEKLFF
V gene: TRBV5-1; clone size: .; D gene: .; J gene: TRBJ2-7; CDR3 DNA: TGCGCCAGCAGCCTAACCGGTGCGTTCTCCTACGAGCAGTACTTC; CDR3 protein: CASSLTGAFSYEQYF
V gene: TRBV29-1; clone size: .; D gene: TRBD1; J gene: TRBJ2-5; CDR3 DNA: TGCAGCGTTGAACCTCAACAGGGGTGGGAGACCCAGTACTTC; CDR3 protein: CSVEPQQGWETQYF
V gene: TRBV28; clone size: .; D gene: .; J gene: TRBJ1-2; CDR3 DNA: TGTGCCAGCAGTTTAGGGGGGGTCAACTATGGCTACACCTTC; CDR3 protein: CASSLGGVNYGYTF
V gene: TRBV28; clone size: .; D gene: TRBD2; J gene: TRBJ2-7; CDR3 DNA: TGTGCCAGCACGGGCGGGGGGGCCCATGAGCAGTACTTC; CDR3 protein: CASTGGGAHEQYF
V gene: TRBV27; clone size: .; D gene: .; J gene: TRBJ2-4; CDR3 DNA: TGTGCCAGCAGTTTCCAGCAGGGCCTAGCCAAAAACATTCAGTACTTC; CDR3 protein: CASSFQQGLAKNIQYF
V gene: TRBV12-3/TRBV12-4; clone size: .; D gene: .; J gene: TRBJ1-2; CDR3 DNA: TGTGCCAGCAGCCCGAACTGGGGCCTTGGCTACACCTTC; CDR3 protein: CASSPNWGLGYTF
V gene: TRBV10-1; clone size: .; D gene: TRBD2; J gene: TRBJ2-5; CDR3 DNA: TGCGCCAGCACTCGGGGGGTCGGGGAGACCCAGTACTTC; CDR3 protein: CASTRGVGETQYF
V gene: TRBV28; clone size: .; D gene: .; J gene: TRBJ2-2; CDR3 DNA: TGTGCCAGCAGTTTAGGGGGCGCGGGCACCGGGGAGCTGTTTTTT; CDR3 protein: CASSLGGAGTGELFF
V gene: TRBV5-1; clone size: once; D gene: TRBD2; J gene: TRBJ2-1; CDR3 DNA: TGCGCCAGCAGCGGGGGACTAGCGGGGTGGGTCAATGAGCAGTTCTTC; CDR3 protein: CASSGGLAGWVNEQFF
V gene: TRBV11-2; clone size: .; D gene: .; J gene: TRBJ1-4; CDR3 DNA: TGTGCCAGCAGCTTAATGAGTGGAAAACTGTTTTTT; CDR3 protein: CASSLMSGKLFF
V gene: TRBV7-6; clone size: .; D gene: TRBD2; J gene: TRBJ2-3; CDR3 DNA: TGTGCCAGCAGCTTATTTACTAGCGGGGGACCAGATACGCAGTATTTT; CDR3 protein: CASSLFTSGGPDTQYF
V gene: TRBV13; clone size: .; D gene: TRBD2; J gene: TRBJ2-1; CDR3 DNA: TGTGCCAGCAGCTTAGGGCGGACTAGCGGAAAACACGGGGAGCAGTTCTTC; CDR3 protein: CASSLGRTSGKHGEQFF
V gene: TRBV5-4; clone size: .; D gene: .; J gene: TRBJ2-7; CDR3 DNA: TGTGCCAGCAGCTTGTCGGATAGCGGAAGCTCCTACGAGCAGTACTTC; CDR3 protein: CASSLSDSGSSYEQYF
V gene: TRBV6-5; clone size: .; D gene: TRBD1; J gene: TRBJ1-1; CDR3 DNA: TGTGCCAGCAGTCGACAGGGGGCCCTGAACACTGAAGCTTTCTTT; CDR3 protein: CASSRQGALNTEAFF